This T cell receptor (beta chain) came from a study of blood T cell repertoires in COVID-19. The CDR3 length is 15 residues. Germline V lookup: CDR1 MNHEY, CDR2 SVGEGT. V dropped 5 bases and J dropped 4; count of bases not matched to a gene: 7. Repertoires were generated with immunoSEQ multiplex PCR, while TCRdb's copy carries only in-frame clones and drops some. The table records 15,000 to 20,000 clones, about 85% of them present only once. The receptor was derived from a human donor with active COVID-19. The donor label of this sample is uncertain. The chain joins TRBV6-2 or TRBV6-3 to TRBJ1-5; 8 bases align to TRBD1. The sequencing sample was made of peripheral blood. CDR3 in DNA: TGTGCCAGCAGTGATTCAGGGGGCGGAAATCAGCCCCAGCATTTT. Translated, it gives CASSDSGGGNQPQHF.